The clone carrying this TCR beta chain was found once. V was clipped by 4 bases and J by 1 base; unmatched bases: 15. The germline V gene encodes CDR1 LNHDA and CDR2 SQIVND (reference sequence). This CDR3 is built from 18 residues. This sample is part of a study of blood T cell repertoires in COVID-19. TCRdb's copy holds only in-frame clones and misses some; the assay was immunoSEQ multiplex PCR. In the table there are 20,000 to 25,000 clones, 80% to 95% of which are singletons. This chain joins TRBV19 and TRBJ1-1; TRBD1 matches 7 bases. The sample taken for sequencing was peripheral blood. This receptor was taken from a human donor in a cohort sampled during active COVID-19. The DNA for the CDR3 is TGTGCCAGTAGTACCCCCCTGACAGGGATGAGAGAGAACACTGAAGCTTTCTTT. This encodes CASSTPLTGMRENTEAFF.